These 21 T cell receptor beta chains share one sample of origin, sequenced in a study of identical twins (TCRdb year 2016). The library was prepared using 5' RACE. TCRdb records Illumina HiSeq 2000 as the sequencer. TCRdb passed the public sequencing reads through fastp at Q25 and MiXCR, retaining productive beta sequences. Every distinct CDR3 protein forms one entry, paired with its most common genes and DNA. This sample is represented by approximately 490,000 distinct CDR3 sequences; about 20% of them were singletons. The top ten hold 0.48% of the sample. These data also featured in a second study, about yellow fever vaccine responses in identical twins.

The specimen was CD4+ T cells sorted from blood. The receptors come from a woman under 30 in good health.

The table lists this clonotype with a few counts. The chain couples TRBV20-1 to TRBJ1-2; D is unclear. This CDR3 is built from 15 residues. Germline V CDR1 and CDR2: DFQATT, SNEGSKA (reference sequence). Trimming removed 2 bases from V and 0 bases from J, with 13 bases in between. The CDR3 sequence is CSARSDTPSNYGYTF. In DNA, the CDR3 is TGCAGTGCTAGAAGTGACACACCCTCTAACTATGGCTACACCTTC.

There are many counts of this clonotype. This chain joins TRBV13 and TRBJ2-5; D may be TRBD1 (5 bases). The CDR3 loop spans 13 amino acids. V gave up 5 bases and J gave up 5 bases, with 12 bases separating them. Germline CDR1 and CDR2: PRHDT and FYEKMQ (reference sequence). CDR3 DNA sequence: TGTGCCAGCAGCCATCTAGGGGTCGAGACCCAGTACTTC. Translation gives CASSHLGVETQYF.

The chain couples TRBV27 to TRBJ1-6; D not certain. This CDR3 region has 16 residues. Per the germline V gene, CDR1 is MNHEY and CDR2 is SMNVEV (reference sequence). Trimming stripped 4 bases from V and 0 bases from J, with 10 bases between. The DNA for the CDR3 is TGTGCCAGCAGTTCGTCGAGGAGCTCCTATAATTCACCCCTCCACTTT. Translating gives CASSSSRSSYNSPLHF.

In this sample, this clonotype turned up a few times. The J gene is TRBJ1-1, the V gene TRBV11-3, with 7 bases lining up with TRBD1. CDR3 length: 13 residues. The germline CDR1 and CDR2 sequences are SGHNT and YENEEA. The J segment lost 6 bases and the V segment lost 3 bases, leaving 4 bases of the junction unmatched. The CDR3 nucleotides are TGTGCCAGCAGCTTGATTCAGGGGGCTGAAGCTTTCTTT. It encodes CASSLIQGAEAFF. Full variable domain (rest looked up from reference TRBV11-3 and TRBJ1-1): EAGVVQSPRYKIIEKKQPVAFWCNPISGHNTLYWYLQNLGQGPELLIRYENEEAVDDSQLPKDRFSAERLKGVDSTLKIQPAELGDSAVYLCASSLIQGAEAFFGQGTRLTVV.

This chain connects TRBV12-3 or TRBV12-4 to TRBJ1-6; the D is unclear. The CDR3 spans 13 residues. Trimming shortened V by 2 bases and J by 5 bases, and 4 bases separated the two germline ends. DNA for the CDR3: TGTGCCAGCAGTTTAAGAGATAATTCACCCCTCCACTTT. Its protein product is CASSLRDNSPLHF.

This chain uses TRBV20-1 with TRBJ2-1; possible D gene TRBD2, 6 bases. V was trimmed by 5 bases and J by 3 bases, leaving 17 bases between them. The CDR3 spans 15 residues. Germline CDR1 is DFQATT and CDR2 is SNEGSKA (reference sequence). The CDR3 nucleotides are TGCAGTGCTGTCGATAGCGGTTACATCTACAATGAGCAGTTCTTC. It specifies CSAVDSGYIYNEQFF.

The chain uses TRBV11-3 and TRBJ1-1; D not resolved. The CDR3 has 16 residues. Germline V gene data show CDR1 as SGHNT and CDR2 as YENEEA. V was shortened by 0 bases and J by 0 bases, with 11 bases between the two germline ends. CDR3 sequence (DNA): TGTGCCAGCAGCTTAGATCAGACCAGGATGAACACTGAAGCTTTCTTT. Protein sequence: CASSLDQTRMNTEAFF.

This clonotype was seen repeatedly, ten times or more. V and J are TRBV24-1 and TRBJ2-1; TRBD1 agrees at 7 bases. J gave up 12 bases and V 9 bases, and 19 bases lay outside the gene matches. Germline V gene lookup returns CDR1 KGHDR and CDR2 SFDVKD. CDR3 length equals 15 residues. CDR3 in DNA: TGTGCCACCGCTTTTGGCGACAGGGTGTTTGCTGGGCAGTTCTTC. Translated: CATAFGDRVFAGQFF.

The DNA of the CDR3 is TGTGCCAGCAGCCAAGGTCCGGGACACGAGCAGTTCTTC. Translated, it gives CASSQGPGHEQFF. The chain has TRBV3-1 and TRBJ2-1; the D gene is possibly TRBD1 (6 bases). CDR3 length: 13 residues. Trimming cost V 1 base and J 10 bases, with 11 bases left between them. Germline assignment: CDR1 LGHDT and CDR2 YNNKEL (reference sequence).

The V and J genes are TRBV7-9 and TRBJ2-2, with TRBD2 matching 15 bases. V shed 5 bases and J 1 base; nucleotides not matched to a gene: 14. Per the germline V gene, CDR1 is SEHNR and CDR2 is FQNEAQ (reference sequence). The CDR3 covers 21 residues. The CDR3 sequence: CASSTRPSGLAGGGNTGELFF. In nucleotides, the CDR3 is TGTGCCAGCAGCACTAGACCCTCGGGACTAGCGGGAGGCGGGAACACCGGGGAGCTGTTTTTT.

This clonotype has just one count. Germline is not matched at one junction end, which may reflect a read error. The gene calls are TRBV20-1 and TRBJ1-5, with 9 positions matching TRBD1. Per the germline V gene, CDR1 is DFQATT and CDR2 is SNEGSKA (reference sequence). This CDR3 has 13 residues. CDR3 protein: CSANRGQVQPLHF. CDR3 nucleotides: TGCAGTGCGAACAGGGGGCAGGTTCAGCCCCTGCATTTT.

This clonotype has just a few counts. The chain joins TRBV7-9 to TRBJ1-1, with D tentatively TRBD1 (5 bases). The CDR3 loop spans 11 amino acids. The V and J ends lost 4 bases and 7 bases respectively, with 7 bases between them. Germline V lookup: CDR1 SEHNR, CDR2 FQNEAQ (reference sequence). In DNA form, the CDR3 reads TGTGCCAGCAGCTGGGACCGTGAAGCTTTCTTT. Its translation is CASSWDREAFF.

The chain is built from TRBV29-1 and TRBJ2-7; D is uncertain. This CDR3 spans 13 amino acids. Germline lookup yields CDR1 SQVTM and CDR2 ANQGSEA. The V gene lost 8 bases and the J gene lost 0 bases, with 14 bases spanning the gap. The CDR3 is CSFVTRSSYEQYF. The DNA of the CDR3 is TGCAGCTTCGTAACAAGGAGCTCCTACGAGCAGTACTTC.

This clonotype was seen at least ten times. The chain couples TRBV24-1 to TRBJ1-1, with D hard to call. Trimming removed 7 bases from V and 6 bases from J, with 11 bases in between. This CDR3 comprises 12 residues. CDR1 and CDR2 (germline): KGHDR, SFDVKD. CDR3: CATRADGAEAFF. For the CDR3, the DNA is TGTGCCACCAGGGCCGACGGCGCTGAAGCTTTCTTT.

CDR3 nucleotide sequence: TGTGCCAGCAGCTTAGCGAGAGACGGGACTGCCTCCTACGAGCAGTACGTC. Residues: CASSLARDGTASYEQYV. J is TRBJ2-7 and V is TRBV7-8, with TRBD2 as a possible D gene (6 bases). The CDR3 spans 17 residues. V dropped 0 bases and J dropped 0 bases, with 15 bases sitting between them. Germline CDR1 and CDR2: SGHVS and FQNEAQ.

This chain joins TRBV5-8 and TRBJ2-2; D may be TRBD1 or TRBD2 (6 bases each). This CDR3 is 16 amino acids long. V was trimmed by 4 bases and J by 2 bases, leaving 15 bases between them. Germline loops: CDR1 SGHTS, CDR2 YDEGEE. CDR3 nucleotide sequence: TGTGCCAGCAGCGTATGGGGGGCGACTAACACCGGGGAGCTGTTTTTT. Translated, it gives CASSVWGATNTGELFF.

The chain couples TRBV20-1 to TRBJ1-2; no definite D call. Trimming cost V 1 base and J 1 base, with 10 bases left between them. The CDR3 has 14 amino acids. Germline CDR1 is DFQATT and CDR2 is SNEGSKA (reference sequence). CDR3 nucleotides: TGCAGTGCTAGAGGCTCTAAAGATAACTATGGCTACACCTTC. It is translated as CSARGSKDNYGYTF.

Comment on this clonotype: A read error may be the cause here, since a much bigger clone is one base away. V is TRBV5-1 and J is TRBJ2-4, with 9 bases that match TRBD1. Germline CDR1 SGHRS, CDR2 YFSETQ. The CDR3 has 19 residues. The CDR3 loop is CASSLEPTQGAVVKNFQYF. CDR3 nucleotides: TGCGCCAGCAGCTTGGAGCCAACACAGGGGGCGGTGGTCAAAAACTTTCAGTACTTC.

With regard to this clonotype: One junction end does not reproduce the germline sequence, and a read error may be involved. The CDR3 loop is CASSPQGLAAYYEQFF. CDR3 bases: TGTGCCAGCAGCCCTCAGGGACTAGCGGCCTACTATGAGCAGTTCTTC. The chain combines TRBV7-2 with TRBJ2-1, with 11 bases identical to TRBD2. CDR1 is SGHTA and CDR2 is FQGNSA in the germline V gene. The CDR3 runs to 16 residues.

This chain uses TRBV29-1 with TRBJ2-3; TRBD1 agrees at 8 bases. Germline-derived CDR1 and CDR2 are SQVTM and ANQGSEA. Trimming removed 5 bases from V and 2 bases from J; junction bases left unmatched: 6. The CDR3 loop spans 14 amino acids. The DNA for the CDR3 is TGCAGCGTTTCGACAGGGGCATTCACAGATACGCAGTATTTT. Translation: CSVSTGAFTDTQYF.

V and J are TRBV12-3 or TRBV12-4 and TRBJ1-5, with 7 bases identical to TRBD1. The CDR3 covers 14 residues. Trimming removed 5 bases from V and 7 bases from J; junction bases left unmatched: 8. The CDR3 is CASSEGAIRQPQHF. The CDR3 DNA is TGTGCCAGCAGTGAGGGGGCAATCCGGCAGCCCCAGCATTTT.